The sequence of this TCR beta chain was determined in a study of human T cells and chemical hapten exposure. The CDR3 covers 14 residues. The ends were cut back, 5 bases at V and 5 bases at J, with 15 bases in the middle. The germline gives CDR1 MDHEN, CDR2 SYDVKM. A single record per CDR3 protein comes from TCRdb applying MiXCR to the RACE reads. The sample yields approximately 52,000 distinct CDR3 sequences, about 11% seen once. Time point described: patch test 1, 2 weeks after DPC sensitization. Treatment meaning: therapeutic diphenylcyclopropenone sensitization with weekly scalp DPC. Sequencing started from total RNA isolated from unfractionated whole blood.

The chain joins TRBV28 to TRBJ2-5, with a weak D call TRBD1 (6 bases). The material was whole blood, obtained in connection with sensitization to the hapten diphenylcyclopropenone (DPC). The receptor's source is a woman aged 40 to 50 with alopecia areata. Some clones in this sample may be carry-over from other donors' samples. Here the CDR3 DNA reads TGTGCCAGCAGTAGGTCAGGGGTTGTCGAGACCCAGTACTTC. The encoded protein is CASSRSGVVETQYF.